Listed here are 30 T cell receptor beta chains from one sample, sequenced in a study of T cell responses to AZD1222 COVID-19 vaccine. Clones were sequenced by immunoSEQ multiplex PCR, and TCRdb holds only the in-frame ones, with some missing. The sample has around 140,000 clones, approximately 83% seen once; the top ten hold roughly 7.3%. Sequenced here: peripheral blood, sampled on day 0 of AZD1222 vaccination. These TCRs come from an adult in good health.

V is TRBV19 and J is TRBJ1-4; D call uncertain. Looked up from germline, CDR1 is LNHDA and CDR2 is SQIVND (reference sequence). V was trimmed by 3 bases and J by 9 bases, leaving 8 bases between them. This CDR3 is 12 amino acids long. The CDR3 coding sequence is TGTGCCAGTAGTATGTGGGGTCAAAAACTGTTTTTT. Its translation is CASSMWGQKLFF.

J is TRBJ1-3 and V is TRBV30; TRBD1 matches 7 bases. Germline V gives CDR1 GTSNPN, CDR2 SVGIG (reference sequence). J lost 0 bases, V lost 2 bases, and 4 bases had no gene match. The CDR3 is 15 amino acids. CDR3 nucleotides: TGTGCCTGGAGTCGGGACAGATACTCTGGAAACACCATATATTTT. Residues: CAWSRDRYSGNTIYF.

The CDR3 protein is CASSEPDSEPPGSGGRAGELFF. For the CDR3, the DNA is TGTGCCAGCAGTGAACCCGACAGCGAACCACCGGGTAGCGGGGGGAGGGCCGGGGAGCTGTTTTTT. The chain links TRBV2 to TRBJ2-2; 10 nucleotides line up with TRBD2. Germline V gene data show CDR1 as SNHLY and CDR2 as FYNNEI. V shed 2 bases, J shed 6 bases, and the junction held 24 bases outside the gene matches. The CDR3 sequence is 22 residues long. Full variable domain (remainder filled in from reference TRBV2 and TRBJ2-2): EPEVTQTPSHQVTQMGQEVILRCVPISNHLYFYWYRQILGQKVEFLVSFYNNEISEKSEIFDDQFSVERPDGSNFTLKIRSTKLEDSAMYFCASSEPDSEPPGSGGRAGELFFGEGSRLTVL.

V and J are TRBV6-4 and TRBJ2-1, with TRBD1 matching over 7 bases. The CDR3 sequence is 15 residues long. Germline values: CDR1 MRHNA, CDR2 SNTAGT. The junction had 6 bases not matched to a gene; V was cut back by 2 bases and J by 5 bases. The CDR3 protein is CASSDAPGQNNEQFF. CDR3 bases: TGTGCCAGCAGTGACGCTCCGGGACAGAACAATGAGCAGTTCTTC.

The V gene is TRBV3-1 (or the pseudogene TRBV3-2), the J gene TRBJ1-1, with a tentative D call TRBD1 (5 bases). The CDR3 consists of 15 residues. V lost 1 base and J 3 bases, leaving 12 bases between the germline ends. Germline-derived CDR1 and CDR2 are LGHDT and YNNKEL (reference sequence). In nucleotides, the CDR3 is TGTGCCAGCAGCCAAGTAGTGGCGGGACACACTGAAGCTTTCTTT. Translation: CASSQVVAGHTEAFF.

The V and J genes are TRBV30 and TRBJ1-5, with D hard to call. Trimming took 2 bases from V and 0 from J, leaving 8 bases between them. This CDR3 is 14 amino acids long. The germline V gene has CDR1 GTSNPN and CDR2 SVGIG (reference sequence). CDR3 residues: CAWSPFHSNQPQHF. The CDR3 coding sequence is TGTGCCTGGAGTCCATTTCATAGCAATCAGCCCCAGCATTTT.

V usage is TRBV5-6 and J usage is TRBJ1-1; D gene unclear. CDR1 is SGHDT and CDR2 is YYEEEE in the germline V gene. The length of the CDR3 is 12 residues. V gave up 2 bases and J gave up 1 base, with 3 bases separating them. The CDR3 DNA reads TGTGCCAGCAGCTTTGGGAACACTGAAGCTTTCTTT. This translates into CASSFGNTEAFF. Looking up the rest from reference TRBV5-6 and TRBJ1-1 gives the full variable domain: DAGVTQSPTHLIKTRGQQVTLRCSPKSGHDTVSWYQQALGQGPQFIFQYYEEEERQRGNFPDRFSGHQFPNYSSELNVNALLLGDSALYLCASSFGNTEAFFGQGTRLTVV.

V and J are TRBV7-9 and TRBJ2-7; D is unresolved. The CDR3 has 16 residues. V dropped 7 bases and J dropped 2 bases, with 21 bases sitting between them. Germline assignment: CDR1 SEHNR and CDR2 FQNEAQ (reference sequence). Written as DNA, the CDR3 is TGTGCCAGCAACCGAAATCGAGGTCCCACCGCCTACGAGCAGTACTTC. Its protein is CASNRNRGPTAYEQYF.

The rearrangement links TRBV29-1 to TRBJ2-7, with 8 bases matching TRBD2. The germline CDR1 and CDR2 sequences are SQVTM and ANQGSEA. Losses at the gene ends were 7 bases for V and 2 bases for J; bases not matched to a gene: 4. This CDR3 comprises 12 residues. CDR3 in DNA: TGCAGCGCCCGACTAGCGACCTACGAGCAGTACTTC. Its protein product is CSARLATYEQYF.

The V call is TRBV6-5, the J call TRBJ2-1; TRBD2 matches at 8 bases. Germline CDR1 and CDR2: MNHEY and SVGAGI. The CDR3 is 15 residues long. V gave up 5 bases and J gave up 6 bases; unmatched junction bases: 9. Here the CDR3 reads CASSPQLAAINEQFF. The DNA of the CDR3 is TGTGCCAGCAGTCCCCAACTAGCGGCCATCAATGAGCAGTTCTTC.

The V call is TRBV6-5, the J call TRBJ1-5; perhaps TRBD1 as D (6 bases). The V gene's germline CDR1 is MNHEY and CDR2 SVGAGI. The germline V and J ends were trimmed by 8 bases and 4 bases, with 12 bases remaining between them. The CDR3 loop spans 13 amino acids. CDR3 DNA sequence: TGTGCCAGCGCAGGGGTAGGAAATCAGCCCCAGCATTTT. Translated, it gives CASAGVGNQPQHF.

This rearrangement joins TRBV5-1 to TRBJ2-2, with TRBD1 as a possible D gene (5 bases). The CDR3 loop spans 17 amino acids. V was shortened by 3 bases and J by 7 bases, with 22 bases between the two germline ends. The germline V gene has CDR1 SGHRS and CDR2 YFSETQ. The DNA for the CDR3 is TGCGCCAGCAGCTGGGAACCGGCCCCGCAGGGTAACGGGGAGCTGTTTTTT. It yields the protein CASSWEPAPQGNGELFF.

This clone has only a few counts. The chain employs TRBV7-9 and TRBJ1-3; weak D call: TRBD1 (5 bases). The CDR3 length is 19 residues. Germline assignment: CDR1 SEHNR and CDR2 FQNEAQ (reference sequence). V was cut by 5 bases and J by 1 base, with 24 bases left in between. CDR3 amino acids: CASSPGRGGVFGSGNTIYF. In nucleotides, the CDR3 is TGTGCCAGCAGCCCCGGACGGGGGGGAGTTTTCGGATCTGGAAACACCATATATTTT. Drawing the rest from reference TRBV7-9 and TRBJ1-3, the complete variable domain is DTGVSQNPRHKITKRGQNVTFRCDPISEHNRLYWYRQTLGQGPEFLTYFQNEAQLEKSRLLSDRFSAERPKGSFSTLEIQRTEQGDSAMYLCASSPGRGGVFGSGNTIYFGEGSWLTVV.

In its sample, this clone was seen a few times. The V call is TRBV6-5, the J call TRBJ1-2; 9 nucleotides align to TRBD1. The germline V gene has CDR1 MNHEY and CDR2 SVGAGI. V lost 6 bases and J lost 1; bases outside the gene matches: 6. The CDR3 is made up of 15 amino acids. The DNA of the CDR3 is TGTGCCAGCAGGCCCCCGGGACAGGGTAACTATGGCTACACCTTC. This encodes CASRPPGQGNYGYTF.

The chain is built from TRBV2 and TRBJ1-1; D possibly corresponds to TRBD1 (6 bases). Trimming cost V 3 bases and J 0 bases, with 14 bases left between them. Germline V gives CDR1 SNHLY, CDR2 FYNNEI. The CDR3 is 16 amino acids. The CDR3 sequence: CASSEIGQHMNTEAFF. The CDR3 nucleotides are TGTGCCAGCAGTGAGATCGGACAGCATATGAACACTGAAGCTTTCTTT.

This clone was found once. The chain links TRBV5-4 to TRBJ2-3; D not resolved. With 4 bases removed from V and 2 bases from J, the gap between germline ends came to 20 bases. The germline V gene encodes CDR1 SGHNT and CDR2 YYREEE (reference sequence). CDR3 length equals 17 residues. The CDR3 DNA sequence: TGTGCCAGCAGCCCCGGCGGTTCAAAGGTGTACACAGATACGCAGTATTTT. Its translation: CASSPGGSKVYTDTQYF.

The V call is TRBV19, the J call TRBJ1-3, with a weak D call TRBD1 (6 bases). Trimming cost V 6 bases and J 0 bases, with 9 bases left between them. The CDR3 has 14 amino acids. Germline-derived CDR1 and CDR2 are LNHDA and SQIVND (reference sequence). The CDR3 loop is CASRTGVSGNTIYF. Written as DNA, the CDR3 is TGTGCCAGTAGGACAGGCGTCTCTGGAAACACCATATATTTT. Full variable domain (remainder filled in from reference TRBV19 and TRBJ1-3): DGGITQSPKYLFRKEGQNVTLSCEQNLNHDAMYWYRQDPGQGLRLIYYSQIVNDFQKGDIAEGYSVSREKKESFPLTVTSAQKNPTAFYLCASRTGVSGNTIYFGEGSWLTVV.

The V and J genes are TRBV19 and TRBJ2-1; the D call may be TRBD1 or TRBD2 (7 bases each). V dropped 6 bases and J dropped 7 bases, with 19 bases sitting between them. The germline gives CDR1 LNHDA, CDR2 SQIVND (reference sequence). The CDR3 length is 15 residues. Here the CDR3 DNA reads TGTGCCAGTAGCCGGGCAGGGGGGGGCAAAAATGAGCAGTTCTTC. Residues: CASSRAGGGKNEQFF.

The CDR3 coding sequence is TGTGCCAGCAGGCCAGGGGACGTCTCCTATAATTCACCCCTCCACTTT. Its translation is CASRPGDVSYNSPLHF. The chain has TRBV2 and TRBJ1-6; D is possibly TRBD1 (6 bases). The CDR3 covers 16 residues. The germline CDR1 and CDR2 sequences are SNHLY and FYNNEI. V shed 6 bases and J shed 0 bases, with 12 bases lying between them.

The CDR3 protein is CASSIEGVQPQHF. CDR3 bases: TGTGCCAGTAGTATAGAAGGGGTCCAGCCCCAGCATTTT. The chain recombines TRBV19 with TRBJ1-5, with D perhaps matching TRBD1 (5 bases). This CDR3 is 13 amino acids long. V was clipped by 0 bases and J by 7 bases, with 7 bases between them. Germline V CDR1 and CDR2: LNHDA, SQIVND (reference sequence).

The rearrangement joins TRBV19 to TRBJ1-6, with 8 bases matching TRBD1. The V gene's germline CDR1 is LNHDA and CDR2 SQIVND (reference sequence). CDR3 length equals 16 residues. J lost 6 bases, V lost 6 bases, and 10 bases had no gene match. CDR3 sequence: CASRSHDRGGNSPLHF. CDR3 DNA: TGTGCCAGTAGATCCCATGACAGGGGAGGTAATTCACCCCTCCACTTT.

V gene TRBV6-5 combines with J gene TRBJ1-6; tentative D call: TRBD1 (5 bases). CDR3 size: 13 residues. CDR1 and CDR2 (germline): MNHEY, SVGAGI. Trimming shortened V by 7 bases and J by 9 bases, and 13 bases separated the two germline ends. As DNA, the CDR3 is TGTGCCAGCAAGGTGACCGGGGGTTCACCCCTCCACTTT. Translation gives CASKVTGGSPLHF.

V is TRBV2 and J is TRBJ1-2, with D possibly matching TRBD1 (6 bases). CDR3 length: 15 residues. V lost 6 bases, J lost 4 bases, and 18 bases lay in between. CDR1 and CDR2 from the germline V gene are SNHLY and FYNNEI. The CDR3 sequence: CASSARIGQSYGYTF. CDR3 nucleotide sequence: TGTGCCAGCAGCGCAAGGATAGGACAGAGCTATGGCTACACCTTC.

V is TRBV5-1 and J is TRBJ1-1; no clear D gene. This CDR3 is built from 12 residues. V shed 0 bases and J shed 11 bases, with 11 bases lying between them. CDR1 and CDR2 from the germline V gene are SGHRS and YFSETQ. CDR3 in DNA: TGCGCCAGCAGCTTGGATGGCCGCGGGGCTTTCTTT. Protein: CASSLDGRGAFF.

CDR3 in amino acids: CASSFLDEQFF. The DNA for the CDR3 is TGTGCCAGCAGCTTTTTGGATGAGCAGTTCTTC. The chain recombines TRBV5-8 with TRBJ2-1; no definite D call. With 2 bases removed from V and 8 bases from J, the gap between germline ends came to 5 bases. This CDR3 is 11 amino acids long. Germline V lookup: CDR1 SGHTS, CDR2 YDEGEE.

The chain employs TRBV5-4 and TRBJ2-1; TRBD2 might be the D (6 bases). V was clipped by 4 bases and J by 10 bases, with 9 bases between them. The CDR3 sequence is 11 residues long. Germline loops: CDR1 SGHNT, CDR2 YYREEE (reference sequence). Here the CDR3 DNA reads TGTGCCAGCAGCCCGGGGGTAGAGCAGTTCTTC. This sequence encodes CASSPGVEQFF.

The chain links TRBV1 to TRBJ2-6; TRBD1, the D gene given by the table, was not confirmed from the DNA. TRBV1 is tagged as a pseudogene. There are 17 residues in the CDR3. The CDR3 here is CTSRLHSLCTRANVLTF. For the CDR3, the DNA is TGCACCAGCAGGCTCCACAGTTTGTGCACACGGGCCAACGTCCTGACTTTC.

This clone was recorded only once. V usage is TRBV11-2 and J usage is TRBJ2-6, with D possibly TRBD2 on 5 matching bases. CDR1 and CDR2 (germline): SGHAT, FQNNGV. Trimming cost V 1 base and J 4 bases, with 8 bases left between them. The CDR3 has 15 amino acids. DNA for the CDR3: TGTGCCAGCAGCTTAGGGCGGGCGGGGGCCAACGTCCTGACTTTC. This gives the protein CASSLGRAGANVLTF.

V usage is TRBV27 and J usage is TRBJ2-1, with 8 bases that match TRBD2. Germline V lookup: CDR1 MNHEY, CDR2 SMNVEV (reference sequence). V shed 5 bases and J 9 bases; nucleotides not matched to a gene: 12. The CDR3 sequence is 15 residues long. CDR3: CASSPPGLVRLEQFF. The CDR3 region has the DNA TGTGCCAGCAGTCCCCCGGGACTAGTTCGTCTTGAGCAGTTCTTC.

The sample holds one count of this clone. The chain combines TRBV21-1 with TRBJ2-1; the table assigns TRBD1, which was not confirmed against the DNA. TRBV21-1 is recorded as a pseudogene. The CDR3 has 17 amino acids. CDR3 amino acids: CASSTYAGLPSYNEQFF. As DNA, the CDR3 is TGTGCCAGCAGCACGTATGCAGGTCTCCCCTCATACAATGAGCAGTTCTTC.